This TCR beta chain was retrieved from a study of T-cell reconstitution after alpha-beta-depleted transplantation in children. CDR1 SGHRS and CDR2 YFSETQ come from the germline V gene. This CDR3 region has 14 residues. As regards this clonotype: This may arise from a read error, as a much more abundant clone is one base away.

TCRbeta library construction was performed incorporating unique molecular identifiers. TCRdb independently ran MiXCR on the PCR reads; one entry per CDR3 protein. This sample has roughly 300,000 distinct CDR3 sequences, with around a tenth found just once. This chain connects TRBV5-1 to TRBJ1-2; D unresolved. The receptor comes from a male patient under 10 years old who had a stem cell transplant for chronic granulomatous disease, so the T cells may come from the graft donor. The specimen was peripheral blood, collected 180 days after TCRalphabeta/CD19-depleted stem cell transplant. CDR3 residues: CASSRKRVYYGCTF. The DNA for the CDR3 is TGCGCCAGCAGCAGGAAGAGGGTTTACTATGGCTGCACCTTC. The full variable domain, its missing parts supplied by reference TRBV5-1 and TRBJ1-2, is KAGVTQTPRYLIKTRGQQVTLSCSPISGHRSVSWYQQTPGQGLQFLFEYFSETQRNKGNFPGRFSGRQFSNSRSEMNVSTLELGDSALYLCASSRKRVYYGCTFGSGTRLTVV.